This T cell receptor (beta chain) was recovered during a study of blood T cell repertoires in COVID-19 (dated by TCRdb to the early 2020s). Regarding the research as a whole: Collaborator samples came from the United States, Italy and Spain and covered acute and convalescent phases of COVID-19. The material from the prospective study consisted of cDNA or gDNA derived from T cells, B-cell-depleted T cells, or PBMCs. Deeply sampled blood TCRbeta repertoires from subjects exposed to, actively infected with, or recovered from COVID-19 were included in the dataset. A freely available public database, intended as a resource for researchers studying the immune response to SARS-CoV-2, is where the repertoires were released. The samples were drawn from two sources: the first 160 participants of the ongoing ImmuneRACE study, and some 1,300 subjects contributed by 6 global collaborators. A de-identified subject ID, COVID-19 status, age in years and sex were almost always included in the sample metadata. HLA class I and class II types, where available, came from metadata supplied by the sample provider rather than from assay-based typing. Here is what the overall study found, with its caveats: The amount of clinical and demographic metadata varied by source and participant and was provided uncurated.

One collaborating source in Seattle enrolled patients while the patients were actively infected and followed the patients over time throughout the course of disease. The collaborating institutions used their own protocols to collect whole blood in K2EDTA tubes. For TCRbeta analysis, collaborators shipped samples as frozen whole blood, isolated PBMCs, or DNA extracted from either of those sample types. Notes on this clone: The specificity of this receptor is unknown. No much larger clonotype is one base removed from it; base qualities were not supplied.

The germline V gene (reference sequence) specifies GTSNPN as CDR1 and SVGIG as CDR2. The CDR3 sequence holds 12 residues, the cysteine and phenylalanine included. The sequence is cut down to CDR3 DNA, 36 bases in frame from base 1. A distance of 6 bases separates the germline ends of V and J, which lose 0 bases and 3 bases respectively. The immunoSEQ Assay, a bias-controlled multiplex PCR, was used to amplify TCRbeta CDR3 regions from genomic DNA. The paper's processing steps were these. The number of nucleated cells in each sample was estimated by amplification of reference gene primers within the assay. To quantify the absolute abundance of each unique TCRbeta CDR3 rearrangement, sequence reads were collapsed and filtered. Productive Simpson clonality was computed per sample as the square root of Simpson's diversity index over productive rearrangements. In TCRdb, the immuneACCESS table is reduced to in-frame sequences with V and J assigned. These tables do not hold every clone; where another copy was compared, an unresolved V gene accounts for under half, and the others remain unexplained. That table gives V, J and clone size, and the DNA gave D and trimming. The sample has a few hundred thousand clones on record, approximately 88% of them singletons. About 10% of the sample belongs to the ten largest clones.

The TCR comes from a woman aged 70 to 79 with COVID-19, enrolled during active disease. The sequenced sample consisted of peripheral blood. The chain links TRBV30 with TRBJ2-7, with TRBD2 perhaps the D gene, on 5 matching bases. The DNA reads as follows: TGTGCCTGGAGTGTAGGACTCTACGAGCAGTACTTC. This yields the protein CAWSVGLYEQYF.